The entry that follows covers one TCR beta chain sequence. Its antigen is not identified. Germline CDR1 is SGHTA and CDR2 is FQGTGA. Trimming stripped 5 bases from V and 0 bases from J, with 14 bases between. CDR3 length: 16 amino acids. TCRdb's table, derived via immunoSEQ multiplex PCR, lists solely in-frame clones and lacks some. The sample lists about 18,000 clones; roughly 80% were seen once. The data derive from a study of Tregs in tolerant kidney transplant recipients. CD4+CD25+CD127- Tregs, CD4+CD25- non-Tregs, CD4 and CD8 cells were sorted. Study-wide points: Findings come from small patient numbers and require larger validation.

The rearrangement uses TRBV7-3 and TRBJ2-1; D gene uncertain. The receptor was isolated from a human donor in good health. The sample consisted of Tregs from blood. The CDR3 reads CASSRITTSSYNEQFF. The CDR3 bases are TGTGCCAGCAGCCGAATTACTACCAGCTCCTACAATGAGCAGTTCTTC.